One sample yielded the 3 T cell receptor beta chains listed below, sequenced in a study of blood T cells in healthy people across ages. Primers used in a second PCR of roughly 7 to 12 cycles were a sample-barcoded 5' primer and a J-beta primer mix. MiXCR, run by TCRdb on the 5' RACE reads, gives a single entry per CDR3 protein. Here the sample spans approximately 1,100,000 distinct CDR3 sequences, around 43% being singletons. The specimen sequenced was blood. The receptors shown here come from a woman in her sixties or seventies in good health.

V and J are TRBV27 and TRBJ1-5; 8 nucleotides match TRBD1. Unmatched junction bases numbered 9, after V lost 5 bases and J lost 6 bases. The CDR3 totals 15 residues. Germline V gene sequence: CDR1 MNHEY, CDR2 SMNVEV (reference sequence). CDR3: CASSLQGARGQPQHF. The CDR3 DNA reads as TGTGCCAGCAGTCTGCAGGGGGCGCGAGGTCAGCCCCAGCATTTT.

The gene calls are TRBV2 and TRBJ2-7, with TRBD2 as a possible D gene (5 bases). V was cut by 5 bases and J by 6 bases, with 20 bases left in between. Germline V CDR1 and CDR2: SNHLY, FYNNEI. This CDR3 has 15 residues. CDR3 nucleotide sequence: TGTGCCAGCAGTTCACCCCATGTGGGAGTAACCGAGCAGTACTTC. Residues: CASSSPHVGVTEQYF. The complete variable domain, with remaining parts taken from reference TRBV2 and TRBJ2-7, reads EPEVTQTPSHQVTQMGQEVILRCVPISNHLYFYWYRQILGQKVEFLVSFYNNEISEKSEIFDDQFSVERPDGSNFTLKIRSTKLEDSAMYFCASSSPHVGVTEQYFGPGTRLTVT.

The CDR3 DNA follows: TGTGCCAGCAGCTGGGGACAGGGGGGCAACGGGGAGCTGTTTTTT. This sequence encodes CASSWGQGGNGELFF. The gene calls are TRBV7-2 and TRBJ2-2; 11 positions agree with TRBD1. The CDR3 has 15 amino acids. Germline lookup yields CDR1 SGHTA and CDR2 FQGNSA. V was pared by 4 bases and J by 7 bases, with 5 bases of the junction left unmatched.